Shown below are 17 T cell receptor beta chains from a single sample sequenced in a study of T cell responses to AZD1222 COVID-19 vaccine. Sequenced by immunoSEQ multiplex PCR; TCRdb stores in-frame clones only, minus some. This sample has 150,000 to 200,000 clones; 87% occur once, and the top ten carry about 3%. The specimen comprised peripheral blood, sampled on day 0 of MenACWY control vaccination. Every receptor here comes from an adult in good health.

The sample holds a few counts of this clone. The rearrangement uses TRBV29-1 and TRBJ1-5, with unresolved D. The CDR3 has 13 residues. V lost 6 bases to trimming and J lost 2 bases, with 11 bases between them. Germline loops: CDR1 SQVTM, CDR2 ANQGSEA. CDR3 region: CSVRERGNQPQHF. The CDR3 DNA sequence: TGCAGCGTCCGGGAGAGGGGCAATCAGCCCCAGCATTTT. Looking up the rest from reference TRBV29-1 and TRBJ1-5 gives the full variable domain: SAVISQKPSRDICQRGTSLTIQCQVDSQVTMMFWYRQQPGQSLTLIATANQGSEATYESGFVIDKFPISRPNLTFSTLTVSNMSPEDSSIYLCSVRERGNQPQHFGDGTRLSIL.

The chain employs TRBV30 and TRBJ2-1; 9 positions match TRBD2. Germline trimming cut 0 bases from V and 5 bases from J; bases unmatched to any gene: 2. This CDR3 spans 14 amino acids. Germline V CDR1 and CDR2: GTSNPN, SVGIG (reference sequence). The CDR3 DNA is TGTGCCTGGAGTGTGGCTAGCGGGGACAATGAGCAGTTCTTC. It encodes CAWSVASGDNEQFF.

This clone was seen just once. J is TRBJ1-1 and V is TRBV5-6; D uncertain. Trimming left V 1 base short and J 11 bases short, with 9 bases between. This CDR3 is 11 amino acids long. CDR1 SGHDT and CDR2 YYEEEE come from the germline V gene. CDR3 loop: CASSLRGGAFF. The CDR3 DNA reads TGTGCCAGCAGCTTGCGTGGCGGGGCTTTCTTT.

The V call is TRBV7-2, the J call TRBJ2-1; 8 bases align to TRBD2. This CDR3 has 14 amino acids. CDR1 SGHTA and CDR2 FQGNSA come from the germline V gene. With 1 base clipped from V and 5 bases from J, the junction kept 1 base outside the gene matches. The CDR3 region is CASSLELADNEQFF. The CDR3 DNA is TGTGCCAGCAGCTTAGAACTAGCGGACAATGAGCAGTTCTTC.

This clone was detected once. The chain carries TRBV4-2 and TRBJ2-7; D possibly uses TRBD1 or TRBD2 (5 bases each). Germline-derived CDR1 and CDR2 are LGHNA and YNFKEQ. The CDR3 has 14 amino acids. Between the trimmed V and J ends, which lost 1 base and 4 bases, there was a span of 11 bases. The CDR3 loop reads CASSQARGSYEQYF. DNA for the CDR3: TGTGCCAGCAGCCAAGCGAGGGGATCTTACGAGCAGTACTTC.

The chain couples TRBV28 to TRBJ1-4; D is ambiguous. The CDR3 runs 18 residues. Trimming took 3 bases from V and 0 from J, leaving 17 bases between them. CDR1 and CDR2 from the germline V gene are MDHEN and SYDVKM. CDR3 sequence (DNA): TGTGCCAGCAGTTTCACTGTGAACCAAGTCGCAACTAATGAAAAACTGTTTTTT. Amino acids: CASSFTVNQVATNEKLFF.

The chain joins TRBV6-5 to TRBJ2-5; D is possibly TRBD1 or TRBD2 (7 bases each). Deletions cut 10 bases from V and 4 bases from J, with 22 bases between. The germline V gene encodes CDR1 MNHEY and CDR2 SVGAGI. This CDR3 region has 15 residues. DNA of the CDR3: TGTGCCACCTCACGCCAGGGGGAGCGGGGAGAGACCCAGTACTTC. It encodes CATSRQGERGETQYF.

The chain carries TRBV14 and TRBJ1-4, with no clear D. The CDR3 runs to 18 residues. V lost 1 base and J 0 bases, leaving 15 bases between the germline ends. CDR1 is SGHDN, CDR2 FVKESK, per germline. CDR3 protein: CASSQAEGWRATNEKLFF. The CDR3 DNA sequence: TGTGCCAGCAGCCAAGCAGAAGGGTGGAGAGCAACTAATGAAAAACTGTTTTTT. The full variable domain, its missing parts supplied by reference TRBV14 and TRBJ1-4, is EAGVTQFPSHSVIEKGQTVTLRCDPISGHDNLYWYRRVMGKEIKFLLHFVKESKQDESGMPNNRFLAERTGGTYSTLKVQPAELEDSGVYFCASSQAEGWRATNEKLFFGSGTQLSVL.

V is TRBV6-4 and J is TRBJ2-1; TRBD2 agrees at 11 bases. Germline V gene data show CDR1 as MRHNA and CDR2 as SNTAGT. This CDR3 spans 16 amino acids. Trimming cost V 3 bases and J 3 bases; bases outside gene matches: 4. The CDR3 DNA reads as TGTGCCAGCAGTGAAGAAACTAGCGGGAGCTACAATGAGCAGTTCTTC. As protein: CASSEETSGSYNEQFF.

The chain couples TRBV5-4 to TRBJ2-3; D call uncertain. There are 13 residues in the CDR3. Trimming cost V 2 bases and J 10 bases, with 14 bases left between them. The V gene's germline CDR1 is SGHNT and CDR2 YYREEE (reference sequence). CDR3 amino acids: CASSLDAPGAQYF. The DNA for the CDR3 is TGTGCCAGCAGCTTAGACGCCCCGGGCGCGCAGTATTTT.

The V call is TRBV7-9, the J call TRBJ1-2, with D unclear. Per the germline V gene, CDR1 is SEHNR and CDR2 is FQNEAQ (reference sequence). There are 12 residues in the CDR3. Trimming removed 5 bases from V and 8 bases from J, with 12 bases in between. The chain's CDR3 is CASSEARRGYTF. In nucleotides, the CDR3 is TGTGCCAGCAGCGAGGCACGGCGAGGCTACACCTTC.

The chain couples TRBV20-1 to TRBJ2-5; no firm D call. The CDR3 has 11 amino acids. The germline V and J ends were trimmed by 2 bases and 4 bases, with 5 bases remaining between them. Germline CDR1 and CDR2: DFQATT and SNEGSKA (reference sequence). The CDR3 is CSARLGETQYF. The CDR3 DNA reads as TGCAGTGCTAGATTGGGAGAGACCCAGTACTTC.

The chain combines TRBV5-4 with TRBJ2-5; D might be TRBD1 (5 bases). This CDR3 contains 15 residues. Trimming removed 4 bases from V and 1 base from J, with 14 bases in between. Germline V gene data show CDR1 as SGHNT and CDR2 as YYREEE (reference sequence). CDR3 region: CASSPSGLPQETQYF. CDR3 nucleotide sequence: TGTGCCAGCAGCCCATCAGGGCTACCCCAAGAGACCCAGTACTTC.

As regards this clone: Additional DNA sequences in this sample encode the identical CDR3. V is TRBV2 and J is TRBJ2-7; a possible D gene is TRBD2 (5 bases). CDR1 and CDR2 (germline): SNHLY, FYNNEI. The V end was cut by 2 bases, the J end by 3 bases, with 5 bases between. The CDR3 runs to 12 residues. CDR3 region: CASSERGYEQYF. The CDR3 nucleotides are TGTGCCAGCAGTGAACGGGGCTACGAGCAGTACTTC.

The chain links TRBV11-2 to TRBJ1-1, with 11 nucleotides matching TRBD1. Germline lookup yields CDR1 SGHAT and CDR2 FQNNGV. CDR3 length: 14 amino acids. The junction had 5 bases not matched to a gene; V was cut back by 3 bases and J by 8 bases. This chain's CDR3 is CASSFSGTGGEAFF. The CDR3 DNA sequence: TGTGCCAGCAGCTTTTCCGGGACAGGGGGAGAAGCTTTCTTT.

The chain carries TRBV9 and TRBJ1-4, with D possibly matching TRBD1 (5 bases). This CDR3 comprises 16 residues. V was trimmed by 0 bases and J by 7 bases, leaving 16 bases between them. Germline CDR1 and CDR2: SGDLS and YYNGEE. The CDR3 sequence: CASSVGALQGTEKLFF. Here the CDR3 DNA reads TGTGCCAGCAGCGTAGGGGCTCTTCAGGGTACTGAAAAACTGTTTTTT.

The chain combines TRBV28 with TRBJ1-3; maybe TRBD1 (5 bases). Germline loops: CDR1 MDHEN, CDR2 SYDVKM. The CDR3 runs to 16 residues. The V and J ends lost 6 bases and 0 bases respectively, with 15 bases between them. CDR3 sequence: CASSGRVGASGNTIYF. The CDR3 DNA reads TGTGCCAGCAGCGGTCGAGTAGGGGCCTCTGGAAACACCATATATTTT.